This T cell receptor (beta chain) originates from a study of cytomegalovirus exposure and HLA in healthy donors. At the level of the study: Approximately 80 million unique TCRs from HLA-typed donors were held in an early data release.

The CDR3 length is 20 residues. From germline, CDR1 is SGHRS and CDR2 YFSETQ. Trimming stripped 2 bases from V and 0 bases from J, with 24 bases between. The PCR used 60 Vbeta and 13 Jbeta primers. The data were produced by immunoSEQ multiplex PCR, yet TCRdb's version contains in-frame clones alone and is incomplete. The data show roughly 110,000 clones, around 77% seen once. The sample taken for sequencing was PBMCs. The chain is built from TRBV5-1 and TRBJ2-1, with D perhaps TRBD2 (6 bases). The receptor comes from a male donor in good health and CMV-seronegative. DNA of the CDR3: TGCGCCAGCAGCTTACGTCCGGGGGACGAGGTCCGTATCTCCTACAATGAGCAGTTCTTC. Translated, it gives CASSLRPGDEVRISYNEQFF.